These 22 T cell receptor beta chains came from one sample sequenced in a study of blood T cell repertoires in COVID-19. Assay: immunoSEQ multiplex PCR; the TCRdb copy retains only in-frame clones and omits some. Of about 270,000 clones listed, approximately 87% are singletons. Sequencing used peripheral blood. The receptors come from a woman aged 25 to 45 with COVID-19, enrolled during active disease.

The chain uses TRBV4-1 and TRBJ2-2; TRBD2 aligns across 10 bases. The ends lost 4 bases at V and 3 bases at J; junction bases unmatched: 5. The CDR3 runs 16 residues. The germline V gene has CDR1 MGHRA and CDR2 YSYEKL. The CDR3 loop is CASSLTSGAYTGELFF. Here the CDR3 DNA reads TGCGCCAGCAGCCTTACTAGCGGGGCGTACACCGGGGAGCTGTTTTTT.

This clone showed up just once. This chain connects TRBV30 to TRBJ1-4; maybe TRBD1 (5 bases). CDR1 is GTSNPN, CDR2 SVGIG, per germline (reference sequence). This CDR3 has 14 amino acids. The ends were cut back, 6 bases at V and 0 bases at J, with 11 bases in the middle. CDR3 nucleotides: TGTGCCTGCGACAGTTATGCAACTAATGAAAAACTGTTTTTT. Residues: CACDSYATNEKLFF.

V is TRBV19 and J is TRBJ2-7; perhaps TRBD1 as D (7 bases). V lost 9 bases to trimming and J lost 2 bases, with 8 bases between them. CDR3 size: 11 residues. CDR1 LNHDA and CDR2 SQIVND come from the germline V gene (reference sequence). CDR3 sequence reads: CASRGAYEQYF. Written as DNA, the CDR3 is TGTGCCAGCAGGGGGGCCTACGAGCAGTACTTC.

This clone was found a few times. J is TRBJ1-2 and V is TRBV24-1; TRBD1 matches 8 bases. Germline CDR1 KGHDR, CDR2 SFDVKD. The CDR3 spans 16 residues. The junction had 9 bases not matched to a gene; V was cut back by 4 bases and J by 3 bases. CDR3 region: CATSDSGTGRHYGYTF. The DNA for the CDR3 is TGTGCCACCAGTGACTCAGGGACAGGCCGTCACTATGGCTACACCTTC.

V gene TRBV2 combines with J gene TRBJ2-2, with D tentatively TRBD1 (5 bases). V was shortened by 6 bases and J by 1 base, with 12 bases between the two germline ends. The CDR3 loop spans 15 amino acids. Germline V gene sequence: CDR1 SNHLY, CDR2 FYNNEI. CDR3 nucleotide sequence: TGTGCCAGCAGCAGACAGCTCCTGAACACCGGGGAGCTGTTTTTT. Protein: CASSRQLLNTGELFF.

The chain uses TRBV7-9 and TRBJ2-1; TRBD2 aligns across 9 bases. Losses at the gene ends were 5 bases for V and 11 bases for J; bases not matched to a gene: 13. The CDR3 extends over 15 amino acids. Germline CDR1 reads SEHNR; CDR2 reads FQNEAQ (reference sequence). The CDR3, as DNA: TGTGCCAGCAGCCCTAACGGGCGGGGGGGCGCGAAGCAGTTCTTC. The encoded protein is CASSPNGRGGAKQFF.

In nucleotides, the CDR3 is TGTGCCAGCAGACGGGGTCAAGCGACAGATACGCAGTATTTT. It translates to CASRRGQATDTQYF. This chain links TRBV5-4 with TRBJ2-3; a possible D gene is TRBD2 (5 bases). V gave up 5 bases and J gave up 3 bases, with 13 bases separating them. Germline CDR1 SGHNT, CDR2 YYREEE (reference sequence). The length of the CDR3 is 14 residues.

The chain is built from TRBV29-1 and TRBJ2-1; 9 nucleotides match TRBD1. The CDR3 has 14 residues. CDR1 is SQVTM and CDR2 is ANQGSEA in the germline V gene. V trimming: 1 base; J trimming: 8 bases; junction bases outside the gene matches: 6. The CDR3 DNA reads TGCAGCGTTGAAGGACGACAGGGGGAACATGAGCAGTTCTTC. Its translation is CSVEGRQGEHEQFF.

This chain links TRBV3-1 (or the pseudogene TRBV3-2) with TRBJ1-1, with 10 positions matching TRBD1. The CDR3 length is 13 residues. CDR1 is LGHDT, CDR2 YNNKEL, per germline (reference sequence). V lost 4 bases, J lost 11 bases, and 7 bases stayed unmatched. CDR3 protein: CASSLGQGKGAFF. The DNA for the CDR3 is TGTGCCAGCAGCCTGGGACAGGGGAAGGGTGCTTTCTTT.

The chain joins TRBV14 to TRBJ2-3, with D unclear. This CDR3 is 13 amino acids long. The V end was cut by 4 bases, the J end by 1 base, with 6 bases between. CDR1 is SGHDN and CDR2 is FVKESK in the germline V gene. The CDR3 DNA sequence: TGTGCCAGCAGCCTTCTACGCACAGATACGCAGTATTTT. It translates to CASSLLRTDTQYF.

The chain carries TRBV6-5 and TRBJ1-1; D not resolved. V was cut by 8 bases and J by 6 bases, with 16 bases left in between. Germline CDR1 reads MNHEY; CDR2 reads SVGAGI. The CDR3 is made up of 13 amino acids. In DNA form, the CDR3 reads TGTGCCAGCGAAGGGCCGCCGAGGGCTGAAGCTTTCTTT. It encodes CASEGPPRAEAFF.

V and J are TRBV5-4 and TRBJ1-1, with D hard to call. Trimming shortened V by 4 bases and J by 0 bases, and 13 bases separated the two germline ends. Germline V gene data show CDR1 as SGHNT and CDR2 as YYREEE (reference sequence). This CDR3 contains 15 residues. CDR3 sequence: CASSHGRTMNTEAFF. The CDR3 DNA sequence: TGTGCCAGCAGCCATGGCAGAACAATGAACACTGAAGCTTTCTTT.

Note on this clone: Compared with germline, one end of the junction differs, possibly owing to a read error. The chain employs TRBV4-1 and TRBJ2-2; D assignment may be TRBD1 or TRBD2 (6 bases each). This CDR3 is 16 amino acids long. The germline CDR1 and CDR2 sequences are MGHRA and YSYEKL. This chain's CDR3 is CASTQGGLPNTGELFF. CDR3 sequence (DNA): TGCGCCAGCACCCAAGGGGGACTTCCGAACACCGGGGAGCTGTTTTTT.

The chain links TRBV13 to TRBJ1-6; D is unresolved. Germline V CDR1 and CDR2: PRHDT, FYEKMQ (reference sequence). The CDR3 loop spans 16 amino acids. Trimming took off 0 bases at V and 0 bases at J, with 6 bases between the two ends. The CDR3 protein is CASSLGSYSYNSPLHF. In DNA form, the CDR3 reads TGTGCCAGCAGCTTAGGTAGTTACTCCTATAATTCACCCCTCCACTTT.

The chain links TRBV3-1 (or the pseudogene TRBV3-2) to TRBJ2-4; no firm D call. The germline gives CDR1 LGHDT, CDR2 YNNKEL (reference sequence). There are 16 residues in the CDR3. Trimming removed 4 bases from V and 2 bases from J, with 15 bases in between. In DNA form, the CDR3 reads TGTGCCAGCAGCCCCTTCACTGACTCAACCAAAAACATTCAGTACTTC. This encodes CASSPFTDSTKNIQYF.

V gene TRBV5-1 combines with J gene TRBJ2-5; 7 positions agree with TRBD2. CDR1 and CDR2 (germline): SGHRS, YFSETQ. V lost 3 bases to trimming and J lost 1 base; unmatched junction nucleotides: 9. This CDR3 has 16 amino acids. In DNA, the CDR3 is TGCGCCAGCAGCTGGGGGGGAACCCAAACCCAAGAGACCCAGTACTTC. Translated, it gives CASSWGGTQTQETQYF.

The chain employs TRBV5-1 and TRBJ2-5; D not resolved. In germline, CDR1 is SGHRS, CDR2 YFSETQ. The CDR3 consists of 13 residues. Trimming pared 6 bases from V and 4 bases from J, leaving 13 bases between. CDR3 sequence: CASTPGRPETQYF. CDR3 sequence (DNA): TGCGCCAGCACCCCGGGTAGGCCAGAGACCCAGTACTTC.

This clone was detected only once. The chain carries TRBV5-1 and TRBJ2-4; TRBD2 matches 8 bases. The CDR3 has 17 amino acids. Germline values: CDR1 SGHRS, CDR2 YFSETQ. The junction had 9 bases not matched to a gene; V was cut back by 4 bases and J by 0 bases. The CDR3 bases are TGCGCCAGCAGCGGATCTACCGGGGGGGTAGCCAAAAACATTCAGTACTTC. Its translation: CASSGSTGGVAKNIQYF.

As concerns this clone: Other DNA sequences within the sample encode an identical CDR3. J is TRBJ2-7 and V is TRBV6-5; 8 bases fit TRBD1. The CDR3 loop spans 13 amino acids. Germline CDR1 and CDR2: MNHEY and SVGAGI. V was pared by 4 bases and J by 2 bases, with 1 base of the junction left unmatched. The CDR3 DNA sequence: TGTGCCAGCAGTTTGGACAGGGCCTACGAGCAGTACTTC. This codes for CASSLDRAYEQYF.

Only one count was recorded for this clone. This chain connects TRBV24-1 to TRBJ2-3, with 13 bases identical to TRBD2. The V gene end was trimmed by 9 bases and the J gene end by 1 base; junction bases not matched to a gene: 3. This CDR3 contains 15 residues. Germline-derived CDR1 and CDR2 are KGHDR and SFDVKD. The CDR3 DNA follows: TGTGCCACCGCTGGGACTAGCGGGGGCACAGATACGCAGTATTTT. Translating it yields CATAGTSGGTDTQYF.

CDR3 sequence: CASSQEHRANSPLHF. CDR3 nucleotide sequence: TGCGCCAGCAGCCAAGAACACAGGGCCAATTCACCCCTCCACTTT. The chain recombines TRBV4-1 with TRBJ1-6, with D possibly TRBD1 on 6 matching bases. Germline loops: CDR1 MGHRA, CDR2 YSYEKL. The length of the CDR3 is 15 residues. V gave up 0 bases and J gave up 7 bases, with 10 bases separating them.

This chain connects TRBV3-1 (or the pseudogene TRBV3-2) to TRBJ1-1; 8 nucleotides match TRBD1. This CDR3 has 16 residues. Per germline, CDR1 LGHDT and CDR2 YNNKEL (reference sequence). The trim removed 1 base at V and 3 bases at J, leaving 7 bases unmatched. This chain's CDR3 is CASSQGVRQGYTEAFF. The CDR3 DNA is TGTGCCAGCAGCCAAGGAGTGCGACAGGGGTACACTGAAGCTTTCTTT.